Shown below are 31 T cell receptor beta chains from a single sample sequenced in a study of regulatory dendritic cells for organ transplantation. Libraries were prepared by immunoSEQ multiplex PCR; TCRdb keeps only in-frame clonotypes and omits some of them. The sample consists of fewer than 13,000 clones, roughly 70% of them appearing once. The material sequenced was memory CD8+ T cells from blood. Subset specified: CD45RO+ memory T cells. The receptors come from a human donor in good health.

The chain uses TRBV7-9 and TRBJ1-2; D possibly corresponds to TRBD1 (6 bases). Trimming removed 1 base at V and 8 bases at J, with 11 bases between. The CDR3 sequence is 13 residues long. Germline V CDR1 and CDR2: SEHNR, FQNEAQ (reference sequence). The CDR3 region is CASSLGGLNGYTF. The CDR3 nucleotides read TGTGCCAGCAGCTTAGGGGGGCTGAACGGCTACACCTTC.

This chain connects TRBV4-2 to TRBJ2-1, with 7 bases that match TRBD2. The J segment lost 9 bases and the V segment lost 3 bases, leaving 17 bases of the junction unmatched. Per the germline V gene, CDR1 is LGHNA and CDR2 is YNFKEQ. The CDR3 contains 17 residues. CDR3 nucleotide sequence: TGTGCCAGCAGCCAGACAATCGGACTAGGGTTTTCTCCTGAGCAGTTCTTC. The encoded protein is CASSQTIGLGFSPEQFF.

This clone came up a few times. The chain carries TRBV11-2 and TRBJ2-7; D is unresolved. V was clipped by 3 bases and J by 3 bases, with 12 bases between them. This CDR3 comprises 14 residues. The germline gives CDR1 SGHAT, CDR2 FQNNGV. The CDR3 reads CASSFDITHYEQYF. The CDR3 bases are TGTGCCAGCAGCTTTGACATTACTCACTACGAGCAGTACTTC.

The chain couples TRBV7-9 to TRBJ2-1, with D unresolved. The germline V gene encodes CDR1 SEHNR and CDR2 FQNEAQ (reference sequence). The CDR3 totals 15 residues. Trimming took off 1 base at V and 0 bases at J, with 7 bases between the two ends. The chain's CDR3 is CASSLEWSSYNEQFF. CDR3 coding DNA: TGTGCCAGCAGCTTAGAATGGAGCTCCTACAATGAGCAGTTCTTC. Drawing the rest from reference TRBV7-9 and TRBJ2-1, the complete variable domain is DTGVSQNPRHKITKRGQNVTFRCDPISEHNRLYWYRQTLGQGPEFLTYFQNEAQLEKSRLLSDRFSAERPKGSFSTLEIQRTEQGDSAMYLCASSLEWSSYNEQFFGPGTRLTVL.

The chain recombines TRBV11-2 with TRBJ2-7; D remains unclear. Between the trimmed V and J ends, which lost 5 bases and 3 bases, there was a span of 5 bases. CDR3 length: 11 residues. From germline, CDR1 is SGHAT and CDR2 FQNNGV. In DNA form, the CDR3 reads TGTGCCAGCAGCATCCACTACGAGCAGTACTTC. This encodes CASSIHYEQYF. Drawing the rest from reference TRBV11-2 and TRBJ2-7, the complete variable domain is EAGVAQSPRYKIIEKRQSVAFWCNPISGHATLYWYQQILGQGPKLLIQFQNNGVVDDSQLPKDRFSAERLKGVDSTLKIQPAKLEDSAVYLCASSIHYEQYFGPGTRLTVT.

This rearrangement joins TRBV6-5 to TRBJ1-2, with D possibly TRBD1 on 6 matching bases. V gave up 6 bases and J gave up 4 bases, with 18 bases separating them. CDR1 is MNHEY, CDR2 SVGAGI, per germline. This CDR3 region has 15 residues. For the CDR3, the DNA is TGTGCCAGCAGCCGCCGTAACAGGGTGAGCTATGGCTACACCTTC. This gives the protein CASSRRNRVSYGYTF.

This chain uses TRBV13 with TRBJ2-1; 10 nucleotides line up with TRBD2. This CDR3 is built from 15 residues. V lost 10 bases to trimming and J lost 14 bases; unmatched junction nucleotides: 20. The germline CDR1 and CDR2 sequences are PRHDT and FYEKMQ (reference sequence). The CDR3 DNA sequence: TGTGCCACCCAGCTTCGGGCTAGCGGGGGTTTGGATAAGTTCTTC. Translated, it gives CATQLRASGGLDKFF. The variable domain in full, completed from reference TRBV13 and TRBJ2-1, reads AAGVIQSPRHLIKEKRETATLKCYPIPRHDTVYWYQQGPGQDPQFLISFYEKMQSDKGSIPDRFSAQQFSDYHSELNMSSLELGDSALYFCATQLRASGGLDKFFGPGTRLTVL.

V usage is TRBV7-9 and J usage is TRBJ1-2, with TRBD1 identical over 7 bases. The J segment lost 8 bases and the V segment lost 5 bases, leaving 20 bases of the junction unmatched. The CDR3 length is 17 residues. Looked up from germline, CDR1 is SEHNR and CDR2 is FQNEAQ (reference sequence). The CDR3 nucleotides are TGTGCCAGCAGCGAAGAGACAGGGTGGGGACTCTGGATGGGCTACACCTTC. Its translation: CASSEETGWGLWMGYTF.

The chain uses TRBV7-6 and TRBJ2-1, with D unresolved. V lost 4 bases and J 4 bases, leaving 8 bases between the germline ends. Germline loops: CDR1 SGHVS, CDR2 FNYEAQ. The CDR3 totals 13 residues. CDR3 protein: CASSSAEYNEQFF. The CDR3 region has the DNA TGTGCCAGCAGCTCGGCGGAATACAATGAGCAGTTCTTC.

The chain employs TRBV6-1 and TRBJ2-7; 11 bases match TRBD1. Losses at the gene ends were 6 bases for V and 2 bases for J; bases not matched to a gene: 6. Germline CDR1 is MNHNS and CDR2 is SASEGT. The CDR3 runs 15 residues. Written as DNA, the CDR3 is TGTGCCAGCAGATCCGGGACAGGGGGGCCCTACGAGCAGTACTTC. It encodes CASRSGTGGPYEQYF.

The chain employs TRBV5-5 and TRBJ2-7; D call uncertain. Trimming stripped 4 bases from V and 2 bases from J, with 19 bases between. Germline CDR1 is SGHKS and CDR2 is YYEKEE (reference sequence). The CDR3 covers 16 residues. In nucleotides, the CDR3 is TGTGCCAGCAGCCCGGATCCCGGTGACTGGACCTACGAGCAGTACTTC. It specifies CASSPDPGDWTYEQYF.

V and J are TRBV9 and TRBJ2-2; D uncertain. CDR3 size: 14 residues. V was clipped by 0 bases and J by 7 bases, with 10 bases between them. The germline V gene encodes CDR1 SGDLS and CDR2 YYNGEE. CDR3 nucleotide sequence: TGTGCCAGCAGCGTAGCTTCGGCCCGCGGGGAGCTGTTTTTT. Encoded protein: CASSVASARGELFF.

The rearrangement joins TRBV25-1 to TRBJ1-5; D gene unclear. Germline V gene lookup returns CDR1 MGHDK and CDR2 SYGVNS. V was cut by 3 bases and J by 0 bases, with 9 bases left in between. This CDR3 region has 15 residues. In nucleotides, the CDR3 is TGTGCCAGCAGTGACGAACTGCATAGCAATCAGCCCCAGCATTTT. Residues: CASSDELHSNQPQHF. Full variable domain (missing parts from reference TRBV25-1 and TRBJ1-5): EADIYQTPRYLVIGTGKKITLECSQTMGHDKMYWYQQDPGMELHLIHYSYGVNSTEKGDLSSESTVSRIRTEHFPLTLESARPSHTSQYLCASSDELHSNQPQHFGDGTRLSIL.

V usage is TRBV28 and J usage is TRBJ2-2, with 14 bases matching TRBD2. V lost 3 bases, J lost 4 bases, and 10 bases stayed unmatched. The CDR3 totals 19 residues. Germline V lookup: CDR1 MDHEN, CDR2 SYDVKM. The CDR3: CASSFPTSGRAILTGELFF. CDR3 DNA sequence: TGTGCCAGCAGTTTCCCGACTAGCGGGAGGGCCATACTCACCGGGGAGCTGTTTTTT.

The chain combines TRBV6-5 with TRBJ1-1; 7 bases agree with TRBD1. Losses at the gene ends were 2 bases for V and 0 bases for J; bases not matched to a gene: 0. The CDR3 is made up of 14 amino acids. The germline V gene has CDR1 MNHEY and CDR2 SVGAGI. DNA of the CDR3: TGTGCCAGCAGTTACACAGGGGTGAACACTGAAGCTTTCTTT. It codes for CASSYTGVNTEAFF.

This chain uses TRBV6-1 with TRBJ1-1, with 9 bases lining up with TRBD1. Per germline, CDR1 MNHNS and CDR2 SASEGT. Germline trimming cut 4 bases from V and 5 bases from J; bases unmatched to any gene: 5. CDR3 length: 14 amino acids. The CDR3 region is CASSAGQGVTEAFF. CDR3 in DNA: TGTGCCAGCAGTGCGGGACAGGGAGTGACTGAAGCTTTCTTT.

The chain has TRBV7-2 and TRBJ2-1, with 13 bases aligning to TRBD2. V lost 1 base to trimming and J lost 7 bases; unmatched junction nucleotides: 7. The CDR3 consists of 17 residues. Germline V gene data show CDR1 as SGHTA and CDR2 as FQGNSA. As DNA, the CDR3 is TGTGCCAGCAGCTTAGGCCCGACTAGCGGGGGGTGGAATGAGCAGTTCTTC. Translating gives CASSLGPTSGGWNEQFF.

In nucleotides, the CDR3 is TGTGCCAGCAGTGAAAAGGGGGCGGAAGGCTACACCTTC. Translated, it gives CASSEKGAEGYTF. This rearrangement joins TRBV27 to TRBJ1-2; 7 nucleotides agree with TRBD1. Germline CDR1 is MNHEY and CDR2 is SMNVEV (reference sequence). The junction had 8 bases not matched to a gene; V was cut back by 5 bases and J by 8 bases. The CDR3 runs 13 residues.

The J gene is TRBJ2-7, the V gene TRBV9; 8 nucleotides align to TRBD2. CDR3 size: 14 residues. Germline CDR1 reads SGDLS; CDR2 reads YYNGEE. Germline trimming cut 3 bases from V and 6 bases from J; bases unmatched to any gene: 8. CDR3 in amino acids: CASSAEAGAREQYF. The CDR3 DNA is TGTGCCAGCAGCGCGGAAGCGGGAGCCCGCGAGCAGTACTTC.

The rearrangement joins TRBV6-5 to TRBJ2-5; D remains unclear. Trimming left V 4 bases short and J 5 bases short, with 11 bases between. Germline V gene sequence: CDR1 MNHEY, CDR2 SVGAGI. This CDR3 contains 13 residues. This CDR3 is CASSWRLGETQYF. CDR3 in DNA: TGTGCCAGCAGTTGGCGCTTGGGTGAGACCCAGTACTTC.

The rearrangement uses TRBV19 and TRBJ1-5, with D unresolved. The V end lost 2 bases, the J end lost 0 bases, and 8 bases lay between the germline ends. CDR1 is LNHDA, CDR2 SQIVND, per germline (reference sequence). This CDR3 is built from 15 residues. CDR3 DNA: TGTGCCAGTAGTATATTCTTTACTAGCAATCAGCCCCAGCATTTT. Its protein product is CASSIFFTSNQPQHF.

The chain has TRBV4-2 and TRBJ2-7; 7 nucleotides align to TRBD2. Trimming removed 5 bases from V and 4 bases from J; junction bases left unmatched: 14. CDR1 is LGHNA and CDR2 is YNFKEQ in the germline V gene. The CDR3 runs to 16 residues. Here the CDR3 reads CASSADGGSARYEQYF. CDR3 nucleotide sequence: TGTGCCAGCAGCGCCGATGGCGGGAGCGCCCGTTACGAGCAGTACTTC.

The rearrangement links TRBV9 to TRBJ2-5, with 7 bases identical to TRBD1. The V gene's germline CDR1 is SGDLS and CDR2 YYNGEE. V was clipped by 0 bases and J by 1 base; unmatched bases: 9. The CDR3 totals 17 residues. The CDR3: CASSVGHYRGPQETQYF. In DNA, the CDR3 is TGTGCCAGCAGCGTAGGTCATTACAGGGGTCCCCAAGAGACCCAGTACTTC. The complete variable domain, with remaining parts taken from reference TRBV9 and TRBJ2-5, reads DSGVTQTPKHLITATGQRVTLRCSPRSGDLSVYWYQQSLDQGLQFLIQYYNGEERAKGNILERFSAQQFPDLHSELNLSSLELGDSALYFCASSVGHYRGPQETQYFGPGTRLLVL.

The V gene is TRBV7-9, the J gene TRBJ2-2; weak D call: TRBD1 (6 bases). Germline V lookup: CDR1 SEHNR, CDR2 FQNEAQ (reference sequence). This CDR3 contains 14 residues. Between the trimmed V and J ends, which lost 6 bases and 8 bases, there was a span of 16 bases. The CDR3 loop reads CASRTTGILGELFF. The DNA for the CDR3 is TGTGCCAGCAGGACGACAGGAATTCTGGGGGAGCTGTTTTTT.

The rearrangement uses TRBV7-9 and TRBJ2-7, with D possibly TRBD2 on 6 matching bases. The length of the CDR3 is 14 residues. Germline values: CDR1 SEHNR, CDR2 FQNEAQ (reference sequence). V lost 2 bases, J lost 4 bases, and 12 bases lay in between. DNA for the CDR3: TGTGCCAGCAGCTTAAAAGGAGGGCCGTACGAGCAGTACTTC. It encodes CASSLKGGPYEQYF.

The chain couples TRBV29-1 to TRBJ2-3, with 8 bases lining up with TRBD1. Germline loops: CDR1 SQVTM, CDR2 ANQGSEA. The V segment lost 4 bases and the J segment 2 bases; nucleotides outside the gene matches: 2. There are 13 residues in the CDR3. CDR3 loop: CSVGQGYTDTQYF. DNA for the CDR3: TGCAGCGTTGGACAGGGGTACACAGATACGCAGTATTTT.

The V gene is TRBV4-3, the J gene TRBJ2-7, with TRBD1 identical over 8 bases. This CDR3 is 16 amino acids long. V lost 3 bases to trimming and J lost 0 bases; unmatched junction nucleotides: 7. Germline-derived CDR1 and CDR2 are LGHNA and YSLEER. CDR3 sequence: CASSQDKTGASYEQYF. CDR3 DNA sequence: TGCGCCAGCAGCCAGGACAAGACAGGGGCCTCCTACGAGCAGTACTTC.

This clone appeared a few times. The chain is built from TRBV5-4 and TRBJ2-5; 12 bases are shared with TRBD2. The CDR3 sequence is 16 residues long. Per the germline V gene, CDR1 is SGHNT and CDR2 is YYREEE (reference sequence). The V and J ends lost 4 bases and 5 bases, in that order; junction bases with no gene match: 9. The CDR3 DNA sequence: TGTGCCAGCAGCGGGTTGACTAGCGGGGGCTTGGAGACCCAGTACTTC. Translation: CASSGLTSGGLETQYF. Supplemented by reference TRBV5-4 and TRBJ2-5, the full variable domain reads ETGVTQSPTHLIKTRGQQVTLRCSSQSGHNTVSWYQQALGQGPQFIFQYYREEENGRGNFPPRFSGLQFPNYSSELNVNALELDDSALYLCASSGLTSGGLETQYFGPGTRLLVL.

The chain links TRBV7-8 to TRBJ1-6, with D unclear. The germline gives CDR1 SGHVS, CDR2 FQNEAQ. This CDR3 region has 20 residues. V lost 1 base, J lost 0 bases, and 19 bases lay in between. For the CDR3, the DNA is TGTGCCAGCAGCTTAGGTGTCGGGAGGCCATCGAGCTCCTATAATTCACCCCTCCACTTT. The encoded protein is CASSLGVGRPSSSYNSPLHF. Full variable domain (outside the CDR3, taken from reference TRBV7-8 and TRBJ1-6): GAGVSQSPRYKVAKRGQDVALRCDPISGHVSLFWYQQALGQGPEFLTYFQNEAQLDKSGLPSDRFFAERPEGSVSTLKIQRTQQEDSAVYLCASSLGVGRPSSSYNSPLHFGNGTRLTVT.

This chain uses TRBV13 with TRBJ2-7; 7 bases line up with TRBD1. This CDR3 has 13 amino acids. V lost 5 bases, J lost 1 base, and 2 bases stayed unmatched. Germline assignment: CDR1 PRHDT and CDR2 FYEKMQ (reference sequence). CDR3: CASSADRSYEQYF. The CDR3 DNA follows: TGTGCCAGCAGCGCGGACAGGTCCTACGAGCAGTACTTC.

The chain uses TRBV4-3 and TRBJ1-4; D gene uncertain. The germline gives CDR1 LGHNA, CDR2 YSLEER. The CDR3 runs to 18 residues. V lost 0 bases and J lost 0, with 14 bases in between. The CDR3 sequence: CASSQDLQTSATNEKLFF. The CDR3 nucleotides read TGCGCCAGCAGCCAAGACTTACAGACGAGTGCAACTAATGAAAAACTGTTTTTT.